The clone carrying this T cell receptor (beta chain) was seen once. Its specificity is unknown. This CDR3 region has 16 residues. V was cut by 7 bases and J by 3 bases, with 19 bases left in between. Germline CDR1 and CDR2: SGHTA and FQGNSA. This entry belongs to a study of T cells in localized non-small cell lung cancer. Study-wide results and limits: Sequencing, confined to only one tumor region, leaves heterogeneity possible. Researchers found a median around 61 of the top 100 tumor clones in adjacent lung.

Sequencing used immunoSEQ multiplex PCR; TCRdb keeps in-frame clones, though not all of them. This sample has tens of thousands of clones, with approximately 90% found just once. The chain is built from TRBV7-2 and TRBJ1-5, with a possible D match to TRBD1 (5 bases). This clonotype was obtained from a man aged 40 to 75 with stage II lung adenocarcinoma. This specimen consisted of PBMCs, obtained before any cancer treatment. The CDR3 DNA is TGTGCCAGCACCCCCGGGGTAAGGGGCGTCAATCAGCCCCAGCATTTT. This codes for CASTPGVRGVNQPQHF.